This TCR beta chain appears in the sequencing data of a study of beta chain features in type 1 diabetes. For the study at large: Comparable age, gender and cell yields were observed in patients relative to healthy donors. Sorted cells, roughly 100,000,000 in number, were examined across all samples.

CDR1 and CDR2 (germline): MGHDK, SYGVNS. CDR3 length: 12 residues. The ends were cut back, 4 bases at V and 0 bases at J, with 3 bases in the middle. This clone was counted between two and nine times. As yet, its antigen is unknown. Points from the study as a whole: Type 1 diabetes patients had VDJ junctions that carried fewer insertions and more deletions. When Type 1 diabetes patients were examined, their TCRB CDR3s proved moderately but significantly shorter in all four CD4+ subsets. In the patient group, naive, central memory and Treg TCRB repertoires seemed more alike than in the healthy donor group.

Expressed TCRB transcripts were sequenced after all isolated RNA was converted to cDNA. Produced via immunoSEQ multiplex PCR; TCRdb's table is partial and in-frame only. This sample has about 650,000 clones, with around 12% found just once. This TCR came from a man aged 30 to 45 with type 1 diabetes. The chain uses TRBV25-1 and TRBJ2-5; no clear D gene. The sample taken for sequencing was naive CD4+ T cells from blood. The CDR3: CASSVNQETQYF. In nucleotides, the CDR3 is TGTGCCAGCAGTGTTAACCAAGAGACCCAGTACTTC.